The 24 T cell receptor beta chains listed next were all sequenced from one sample in a study of T cell responses to AZD1222 COVID-19 vaccine. Profiling relied on immunoSEQ multiplex PCR, and the TCRdb table lists in-frame clones only, not all of them. The table includes more than 95,000 clones, 80% to 90% detected once. Sequencing used peripheral blood, obtained on day 0 of AZD1222 vaccination. The receptors here all came from an adult in good health.

The chain links TRBV5-5 to TRBJ1-2; maybe TRBD1 (5 bases). Germline lookup yields CDR1 SGHKS and CDR2 YYEKEE (reference sequence). V was clipped by 0 bases and J by 2 bases, with 11 bases between them. The CDR3 contains 15 residues. CDR3 DNA: TGTGCCAGCAGCTTGGGAGGGGCGCAAAACTATGGCTACACCTTC. Its protein product is CASSLGGAQNYGYTF.

Within the sample, this clone is medium-sized (0.01 to 0.1%). This chain links TRBV2 with TRBJ1-5, with D perhaps matching TRBD1 (5 bases). There are 14 residues in the CDR3. The V gene's germline CDR1 is SNHLY and CDR2 FYNNEI. Trimming removed 0 bases at V and 2 bases at J, with 5 bases between. The CDR3: CASSEAGGNQPQHF. The CDR3 nucleotides are TGTGCCAGCAGTGAAGCGGGGGGCAATCAGCCCCAGCATTTT.

The J gene is TRBJ2-1, the V gene TRBV11-2; the match to TRBD2 covers 7 bases. This CDR3 contains 16 residues. In germline, CDR1 is SGHAT, CDR2 FQNNGV. V was clipped by 3 bases and J by 2 bases; unmatched bases: 7. CDR3 region: CASSLELATTYNEQFF. As DNA, the CDR3 is TGTGCCAGCAGCTTGGAACTAGCGACGACCTACAATGAGCAGTTCTTC.

V and J are TRBV12-5 and TRBJ2-1; 7 bases agree with TRBD2. Per germline, CDR1 LGHNT and CDR2 FRNRAP. The CDR3 is 13 residues long. J lost 8 bases, V lost 6 bases, and 7 bases had no gene match. CDR3 bases: TGTGCTAGTGGCTGGACTAGGGGCGATGAGCAGTTCTTC. This encodes CASGWTRGDEQFF.

The rearrangement uses TRBV5-5 and TRBJ2-7; D is possibly TRBD2 (5 bases). The CDR3 consists of 17 residues. Germline CDR1 SGHKS, CDR2 YYEKEE (reference sequence). The V end was cut by 0 bases, the J end by 2 bases, with 18 bases between. The CDR3 loop is CASSLAGVFGVPYEQYF. Here the CDR3 DNA reads TGTGCCAGCAGCTTGGCGGGCGTATTCGGGGTGCCCTACGAGCAGTACTTC. The full variable domain, rest sourced from reference TRBV5-5 and TRBJ2-7, is DAGVTQSPTHLIKTRGQQVTLRCSPISGHKSVSWYQQVLGQGPQFIFQYYEKEERGRGNFPDRFSARQFPNYSSELNVNALLLGDSALYLCASSLAGVFGVPYEQYFGPGTRLTVT.

V and J are TRBV9 and TRBJ2-3; TRBD2 matches 11 bases. The CDR3 is made up of 16 amino acids. CDR1 is SGDLS and CDR2 is YYNGEE in the germline V gene. V trimming: 2 bases; J trimming: 3 bases; junction bases outside the gene matches: 5. CDR3: CASSVASGGLTDTQYF. CDR3 DNA sequence: TGTGCCAGCAGCGTCGCTAGCGGGGGGCTTACAGATACGCAGTATTTT. The variable domain in full, with the rest retrieved from reference TRBV9 and TRBJ2-3, is DSGVTQTPKHLITATGQRVTLRCSPRSGDLSVYWYQQSLDQGLQFLIQYYNGEERAKGNILERFSAQQFPDLHSELNLSSLELGDSALYFCASSVASGGLTDTQYFGPGTRLTVL.

The J gene is TRBJ2-1, the V gene TRBV9, with TRBD2 matching 8 bases. CDR3 length: 16 residues. The germline CDR1 and CDR2 sequences are SGDLS and YYNGEE. J gave up 5 bases and V 0 bases, and 7 bases lay outside the gene matches. Here the CDR3 reads CASSVGPGLVNNEQFF. The DNA for the CDR3 is TGTGCCAGCAGCGTAGGACCGGGACTAGTGAACAATGAGCAGTTCTTC.

The gene calls are TRBV6-1 and TRBJ2-3; TRBD2 agrees at 9 bases. The J segment lost 5 bases and the V segment lost 2 bases, leaving 8 bases of the junction unmatched. This CDR3 is built from 16 residues. CDR1 and CDR2 (germline): MNHNS, SASEGT. The CDR3 DNA is TGTGCCAGCAGTGAATCCGGCGGGAGGGGGTTAGATACGCAGTATTTT. This codes for CASSESGGRGLDTQYF.

The gene calls are TRBV24-1 and TRBJ2-2, with D tentatively TRBD2 (6 bases). The germline V and J ends were trimmed by 4 bases and 5 bases, with 10 bases remaining between them. Germline V gene data show CDR1 as KGHDR and CDR2 as SFDVKD. The CDR3 sequence is 14 residues long. Here the CDR3 reads CATSDYGTTGELFF. CDR3 coding DNA: TGTGCCACCAGTGACTATGGGACTACCGGGGAGCTGTTTTTT.

The chain couples TRBV20-1 to TRBJ1-6, with no clear D. The germline V and J ends were trimmed by 3 bases and 0 bases, with 9 bases remaining between them. From germline, CDR1 is DFQATT and CDR2 SNEGSKA (reference sequence). The CDR3 covers 15 residues. CDR3 amino acids: CSASYRSSYNSPLHF. The CDR3 DNA is TGCAGTGCTAGTTACCGCAGCTCCTATAATTCACCCCTCCACTTT.

The V and J genes are TRBV7-2 and TRBJ1-6, with TRBD1 identical over 9 bases. The CDR3 consists of 15 residues. With 1 base clipped from V and 9 bases from J, the junction kept 4 bases outside the gene matches. The germline V gene has CDR1 SGHTA and CDR2 FQGNSA. In nucleotides, the CDR3 is TGTGCCAGCAGCTTAGATGACAGGGGGAGTTCACCCCTCCACTTT. Translated: CASSLDDRGSSPLHF.

The rearrangement uses TRBV5-8 and TRBJ1-1; D is possibly TRBD1 (5 bases). This CDR3 has 13 residues. V lost 5 bases to trimming and J lost 5 bases, with 13 bases between them. The germline V gene encodes CDR1 SGHTS and CDR2 YDEGEE. The CDR3 here is CASRGGVRTEAFF. CDR3 DNA: TGTGCCAGCAGAGGAGGGGTAAGGACTGAAGCTTTCTTT. The variable domain in full, with the rest retrieved from reference TRBV5-8 and TRBJ1-1, is EAGVTQSPTHLIKTRGQQATLRCSPISGHTSVYWYQQALGLGLQFLLWYDEGEERNRGNFPPRFSGRQFPNYSSELNVNALELEDSALYLCASRGGVRTEAFFGQGTRLTVV.

J is TRBJ1-2 and V is TRBV7-3, with a possible D match to TRBD1 (5 bases). The CDR3 runs to 13 residues. CDR1 is SGHTA and CDR2 is FQGTGA in the germline V gene. With 2 bases removed from V and 2 bases from J, the gap between germline ends came to 6 bases. For the CDR3, the DNA is TGTGCCAGCAGCTTAGCAGGGAACTATGGCTACACCTTC. It yields the protein CASSLAGNYGYTF.

This sequence joins TRBV4-3 and TRBJ2-2; TRBD1 matches 9 bases. Germline CDR1 and CDR2: LGHNA and YSLEER. The trim removed 4 bases at V and 3 bases at J, leaving 3 bases unmatched. CDR3 length: 15 amino acids. The CDR3 region has the DNA TGCGCCAGCAGCCGTCGGGACAGGGACACCGGGGAGCTGTTTTTT. Translation gives CASSRRDRDTGELFF.

V and J are TRBV2 and TRBJ2-2; 8 positions match TRBD1. The CDR3 runs 15 residues. V trimming: 6 bases; J trimming: 7 bases; junction bases outside the gene matches: 10. Germline values: CDR1 SNHLY, CDR2 FYNNEI. CDR3 nucleotide sequence: TGTGCCAGCAGGCAGGGGGCGAGTATTATCGGGGAGCTGTTTTTT. Translation: CASRQGASIIGELFF.

The chain carries TRBV30 and TRBJ2-7; D is unclear. This CDR3 has 12 amino acids. Germline V gives CDR1 GTSNPN, CDR2 SVGIG (reference sequence). V was pared by 5 bases and J by 7 bases, with 15 bases between. The CDR3: CAWGPYSSEQYF. The CDR3 DNA sequence: TGTGCCTGGGGCCCCTACAGTAGTGAGCAGTACTTC.

This clone was counted a single time. The rearrangement links TRBV5-8 to TRBJ1-5, with D perhaps TRBD1 (5 bases). The CDR3 is 13 amino acids. Germline V gene data show CDR1 as SGHTS and CDR2 as YDEGEE. V gave up 5 bases and J gave up 3 bases, with 9 bases separating them. The CDR3 DNA follows: TGTGCCAGCAGGGGGCCCCACAATCAGCCCCAGCATTTT. As protein: CASRGPHNQPQHF.

The chain carries TRBV7-2 and TRBJ1-2; 7 bases are a match to TRBD1. CDR1 is SGHTA and CDR2 is FQGNSA in the germline V gene. The junction had 5 bases not matched to a gene; V was cut back by 2 bases and J by 5 bases. The CDR3 contains 14 residues. The CDR3 DNA follows: TGTGCCAGCAGCTTACGACAGGGAGGTTATGGCTACACCTTC. Translating it yields CASSLRQGGYGYTF.

The CDR3 DNA sequence: TGTGCCAGCAGGACGCCGGAAGAGACCCAGTACTTC. This sequence encodes CASRTPEETQYF. The genes are TRBV6-5 and TRBJ2-5, with D hard to call. Germline assignment: CDR1 MNHEY and CDR2 SVGAGI. This CDR3 is built from 12 residues. Trimming left V 6 bases short and J 3 bases short, with 8 bases between.

The chain employs TRBV2 and TRBJ2-3; D might be TRBD2 (7 bases). Germline V gene sequence: CDR1 SNHLY, CDR2 FYNNEI. This CDR3 spans 14 amino acids. Trimming took 5 bases from V and 3 from J, leaving 12 bases between them. The CDR3 DNA sequence: TGTGCCAGCAGTTGGGGGGGCTTGACAGATACGCAGTATTTT. Its protein is CASSWGGLTDTQYF.

V and J are TRBV5-1 and TRBJ2-3, with 9 bases identical to TRBD2. Germline V gene data show CDR1 as SGHRS and CDR2 as YFSETQ. Germline trimming cut 0 bases from V and 2 bases from J; bases unmatched to any gene: 4. The CDR3 is made up of 16 amino acids. CDR3 region: CASSLVAGAVTDTQYF. The CDR3, as DNA: TGCGCCAGCAGCTTGGTAGCGGGAGCTGTCACAGATACGCAGTATTTT.

This clone has only one observation. The chain carries TRBV5-5 and TRBJ1-5; no reliable D call. The V gene lost 4 bases and the J gene lost 5 bases, with 16 bases spanning the gap. The germline V gene has CDR1 SGHKS and CDR2 YYEKEE (reference sequence). This CDR3 region has 15 residues. CDR3 DNA sequence: TGTGCCAGCAGCCCCGGACCACATTATTATCAGCCCCAGCATTTT. Its protein is CASSPGPHYYQPQHF.

This chain joins TRBV6-5 and TRBJ1-6, with 9 bases identical to TRBD1. V trimming: 6 bases; J trimming: 10 bases; junction bases outside the gene matches: 7. The CDR3 loop spans 14 amino acids. The germline V gene has CDR1 MNHEY and CDR2 SVGAGI. DNA for the CDR3: TGTGCCAGCAGGTCACAGGGGGCGGCCTCACCCCTCCACTTT. It specifies CASRSQGAASPLHF.

V gene TRBV7-9 combines with J gene TRBJ1-2; D is ambiguous. CDR3 size: 11 residues. Deletions cut 2 bases from V and 13 bases from J, with 11 bases between. Germline CDR1 SEHNR, CDR2 FQNEAQ (reference sequence). CDR3 in amino acids: CASSLLASSTF. In DNA, the CDR3 is TGTGCCAGCAGCTTACTCGCCTCCTCCACCTTC.